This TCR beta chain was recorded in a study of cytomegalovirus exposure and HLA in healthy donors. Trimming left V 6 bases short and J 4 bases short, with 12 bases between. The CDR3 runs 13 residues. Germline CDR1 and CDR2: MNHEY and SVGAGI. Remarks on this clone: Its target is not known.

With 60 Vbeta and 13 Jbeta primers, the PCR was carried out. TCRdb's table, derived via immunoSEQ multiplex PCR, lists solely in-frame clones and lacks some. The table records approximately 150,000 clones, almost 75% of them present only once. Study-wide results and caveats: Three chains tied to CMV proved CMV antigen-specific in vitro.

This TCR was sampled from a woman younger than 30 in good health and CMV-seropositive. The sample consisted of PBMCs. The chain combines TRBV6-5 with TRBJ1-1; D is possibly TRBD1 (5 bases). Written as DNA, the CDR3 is TGTGCCAGCAGAATTGGGGGGTCCACTGAAGCTTTCTTT. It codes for CASRIGGSTEAFF.